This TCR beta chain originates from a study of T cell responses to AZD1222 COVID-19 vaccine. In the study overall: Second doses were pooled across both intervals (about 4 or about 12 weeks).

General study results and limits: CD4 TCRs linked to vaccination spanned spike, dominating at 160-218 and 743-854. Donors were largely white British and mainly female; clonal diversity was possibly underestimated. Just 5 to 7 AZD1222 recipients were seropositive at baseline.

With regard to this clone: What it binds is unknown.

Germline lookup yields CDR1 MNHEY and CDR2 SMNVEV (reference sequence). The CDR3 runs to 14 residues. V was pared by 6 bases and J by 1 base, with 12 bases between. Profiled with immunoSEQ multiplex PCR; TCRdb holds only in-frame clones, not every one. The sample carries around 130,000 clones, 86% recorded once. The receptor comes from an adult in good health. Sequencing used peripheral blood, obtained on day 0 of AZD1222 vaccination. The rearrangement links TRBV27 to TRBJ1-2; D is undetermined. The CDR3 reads CASRRRRDNYGYTF. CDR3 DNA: TGTGCCAGCAGGCGCCGGCGGGATAACTATGGCTACACCTTC.